The present TCR beta chain was sequenced within a study of blood T cell repertoires in COVID-19. About the study: The study drew acute and convalescent COVID-19 samples from the United States, Italy and Spain. In each case, the material was cDNA or gDNA derived from T cells, B-cell-depleted T cells, or PBMCs.

Ends included, the CDR3 has 16 residues. Germline CDR1 is KGHDR and CDR2 is SFDVKD. Points on this clone: Because the CDR3's place on the DNA is in doubt, the DNA is left out and the CDR3 is given as listed by TCRdb.

How the authors handled the data: Counts of nucleated cells, estimated from reference gene primer amplification, were obtained. Generated by immunoSEQ multiplex PCR, the TCRdb table keeps only in-frame clones and is missing some. The DNA was the basis for D and trimming; V, J and clone size are from that table. The profile shows about 220,000 clones, around 83% of them singletons. The sample was peripheral blood. The clonotype was recovered from a man between 40 and 49 years old who had recovered from COVID-19. The chain combines TRBV24-1 with TRBJ2-2; the D call TRBD1 from the table was never checked on the DNA. CDR3 protein: CATSDAWDNGPGSCFF.